This TCR beta chain is drawn from a study of T cell changes during pregnancy in multiple sclerosis. Sequencing used immunoSEQ multiplex PCR; TCRdb keeps in-frame clones, though not all of them. The table shows 43,000 or so clones, with about 90% occurring only once. Specimen: peripheral blood, collected in the first trimester of pregnancy. The source is a female donor with multiple sclerosis, enrolled in a pregnancy study.

CDR3 region: CASSQDLEGYGYTF. The CDR3 DNA is TGCGCCAGCAGCCAAGATCTGGAGGGCTATGGCTACACCTTC. The chain combines TRBV4-3 with TRBJ1-2; D is unresolved. Germline V CDR1 and CDR2: LGHNA, YSLEER. This CDR3 is 14 amino acids long. V was clipped by 0 bases and J by 4 bases, with 9 bases between them.